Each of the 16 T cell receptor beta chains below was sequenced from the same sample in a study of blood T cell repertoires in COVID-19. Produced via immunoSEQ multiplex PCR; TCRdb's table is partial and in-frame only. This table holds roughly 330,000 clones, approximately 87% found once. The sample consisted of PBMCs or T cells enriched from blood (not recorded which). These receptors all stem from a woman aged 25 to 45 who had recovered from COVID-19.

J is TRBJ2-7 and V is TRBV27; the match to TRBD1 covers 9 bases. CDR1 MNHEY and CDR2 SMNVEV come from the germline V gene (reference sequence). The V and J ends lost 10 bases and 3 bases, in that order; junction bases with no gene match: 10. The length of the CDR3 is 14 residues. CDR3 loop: CATAPGQGFYEQYF. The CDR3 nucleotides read TGTGCCACCGCCCCGGGACAGGGATTCTACGAGCAGTACTTC.

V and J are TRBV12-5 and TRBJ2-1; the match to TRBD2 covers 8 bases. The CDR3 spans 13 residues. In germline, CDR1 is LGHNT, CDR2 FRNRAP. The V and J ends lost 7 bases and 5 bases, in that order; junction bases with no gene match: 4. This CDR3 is CASAREGNNEQFF. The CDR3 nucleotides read TGTGCTAGTGCCCGGGAGGGGAACAATGAGCAGTTCTTC.

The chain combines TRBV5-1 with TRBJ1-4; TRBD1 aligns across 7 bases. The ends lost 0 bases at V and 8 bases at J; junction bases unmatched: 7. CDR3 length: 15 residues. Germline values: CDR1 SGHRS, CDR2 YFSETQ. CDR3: CASSLAAGGSEKLFF. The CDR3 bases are TGCGCCAGCAGCTTGGCGGCAGGGGGGAGCGAAAAACTGTTTTTT. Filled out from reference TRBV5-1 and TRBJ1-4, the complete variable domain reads KAGVTQTPRYLIKTRGQQVTLSCSPISGHRSVSWYQQTPGQGLQFLFEYFSETQRNKGNFPGRFSGRQFSNSRSEMNVSTLELGDSALYLCASSLAAGGSEKLFFGSGTQLSVL.

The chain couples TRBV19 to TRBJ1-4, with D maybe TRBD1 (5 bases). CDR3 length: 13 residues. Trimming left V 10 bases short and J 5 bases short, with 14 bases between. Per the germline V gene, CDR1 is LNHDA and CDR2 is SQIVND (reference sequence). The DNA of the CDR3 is TGTGCCACGGGGCAGGGAGGCAATGAAAAACTGTTTTTT. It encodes CATGQGGNEKLFF.

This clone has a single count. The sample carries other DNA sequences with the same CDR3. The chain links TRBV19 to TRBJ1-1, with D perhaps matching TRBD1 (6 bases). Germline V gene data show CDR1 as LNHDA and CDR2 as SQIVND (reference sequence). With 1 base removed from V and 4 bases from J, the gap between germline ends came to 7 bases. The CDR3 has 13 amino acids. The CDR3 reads CASSIGGGTEAFF. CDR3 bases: TGTGCCAGTAGTATAGGAGGGGGCACTGAAGCTTTCTTT.

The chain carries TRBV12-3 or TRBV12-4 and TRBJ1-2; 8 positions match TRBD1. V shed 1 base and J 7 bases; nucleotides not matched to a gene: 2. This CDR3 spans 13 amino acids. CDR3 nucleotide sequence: TGTGCCAGCAGTTTAGGGACAGGGAGTGGCTACACCTTC. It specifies CASSLGTGSGYTF.

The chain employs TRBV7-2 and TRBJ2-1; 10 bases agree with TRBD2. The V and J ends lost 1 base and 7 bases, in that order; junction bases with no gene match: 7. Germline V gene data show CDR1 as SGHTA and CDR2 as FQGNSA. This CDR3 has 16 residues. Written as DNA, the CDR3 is TGTGCCAGCAGCTTAGACATAGCGGGGGGCGGGAATGAGCAGTTCTTC. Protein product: CASSLDIAGGGNEQFF.

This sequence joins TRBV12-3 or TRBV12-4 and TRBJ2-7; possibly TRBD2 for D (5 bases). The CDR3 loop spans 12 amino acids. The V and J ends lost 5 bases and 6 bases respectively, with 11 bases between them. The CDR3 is CASSPDFGEQYF. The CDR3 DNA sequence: TGTGCCAGCAGTCCGGACTTTGGCGAGCAGTACTTC.

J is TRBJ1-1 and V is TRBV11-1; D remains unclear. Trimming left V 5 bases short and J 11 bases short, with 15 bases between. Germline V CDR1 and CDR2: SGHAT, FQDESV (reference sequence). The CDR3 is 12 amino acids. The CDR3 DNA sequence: TGTGCCAGCAGCCGTACCCCTACGCGGGCTTTCTTT. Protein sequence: CASSRTPTRAFF.

The CDR3 region has the DNA TGTGCCAGCAGTTATGAACTTCCGGTCGCGGTTCGGGACACCATATATTTT. Protein: CASSYELPVAVRDTIYF. The J gene is TRBJ1-3, the V gene TRBV6-2 or TRBV6-3; D ambiguous. The CDR3 has 17 residues. Looked up from germline, CDR1 is MNHEY and CDR2 is SVGEGT. V lost 3 bases and J 8 bases, leaving 23 bases between the germline ends.

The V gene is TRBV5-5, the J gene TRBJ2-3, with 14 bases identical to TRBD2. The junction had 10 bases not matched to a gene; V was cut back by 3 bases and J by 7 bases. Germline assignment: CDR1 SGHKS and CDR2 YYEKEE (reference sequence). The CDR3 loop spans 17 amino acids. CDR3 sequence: CASSSSVTSGGGNTQYF. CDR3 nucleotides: TGTGCCAGCAGCTCGTCGGTGACTAGCGGGGGGGGAAATACGCAGTATTTT.

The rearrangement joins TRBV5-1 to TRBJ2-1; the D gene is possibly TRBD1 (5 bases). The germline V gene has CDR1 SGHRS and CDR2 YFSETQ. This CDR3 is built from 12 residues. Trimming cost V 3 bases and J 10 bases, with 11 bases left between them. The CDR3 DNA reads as TGCGCCAGCAGCTGGCAGGGTGCCGAGCAGTTCTTC. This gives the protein CASSWQGAEQFF.

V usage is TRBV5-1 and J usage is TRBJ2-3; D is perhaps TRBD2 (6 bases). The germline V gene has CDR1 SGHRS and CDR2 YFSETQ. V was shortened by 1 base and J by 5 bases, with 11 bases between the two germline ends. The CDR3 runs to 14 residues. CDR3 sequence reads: CASSLSGYRDTQYF. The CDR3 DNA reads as TGCGCCAGCAGCTTGAGCGGGTATCGAGATACGCAGTATTTT.

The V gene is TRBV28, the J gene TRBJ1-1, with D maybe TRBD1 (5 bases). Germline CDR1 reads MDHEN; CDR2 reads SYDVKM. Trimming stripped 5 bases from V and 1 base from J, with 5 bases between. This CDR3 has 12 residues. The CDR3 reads CASSDRNTEAFF. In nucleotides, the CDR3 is TGTGCCAGCAGTGACAGGAACACTGAAGCTTTCTTT.

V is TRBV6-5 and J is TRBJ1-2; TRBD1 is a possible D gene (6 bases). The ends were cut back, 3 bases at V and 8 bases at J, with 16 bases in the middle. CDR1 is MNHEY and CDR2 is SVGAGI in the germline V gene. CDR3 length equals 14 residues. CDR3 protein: CASSYGGGERGYTF. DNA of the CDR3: TGTGCCAGCAGTTATGGTGGGGGCGAGAGAGGCTACACCTTC.

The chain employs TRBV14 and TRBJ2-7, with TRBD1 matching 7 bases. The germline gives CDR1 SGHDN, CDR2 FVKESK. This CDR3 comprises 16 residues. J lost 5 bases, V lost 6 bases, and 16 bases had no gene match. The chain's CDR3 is CASSPLYRGAPHEQYF. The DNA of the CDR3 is TGTGCCAGCAGTCCACTGTACAGGGGCGCCCCCCACGAGCAGTACTTC.